The clone carrying this T cell receptor beta chain was recorded many times. This sample is drawn from a study of blood T cell repertoires in COVID-19. This table comes from immunoSEQ multiplex PCR, and its TCRdb copy is limited to in-frame clones, with some not included. The sample lists some 200,000 clones; more than 80% were seen once. The CDR3 consists of 13 residues. Germline V gene data show CDR1 as MNHEY and CDR2 as SMNVEV (reference sequence). V was pared by 5 bases and J by 2 bases, with 9 bases between. This rearrangement joins TRBV27 to TRBJ1-2; a weak D match, TRBD1 (5 bases). This TCR came from a woman aged 25 to 45 with COVID-19, enrolled during active disease. The sample comprised peripheral blood. The CDR3 DNA follows: TGTGCCAGCAGTCCGGAGGGGAACTATGGCTACACCTTC. It yields the protein CASSPEGNYGYTF.